These 7 T cell receptor beta chains came from one sample sequenced in a study of blood T cell repertoires in COVID-19. Repertoires were generated with immunoSEQ multiplex PCR, while TCRdb's copy carries only in-frame clones and drops some. Altogether about 150,000 clones are present, 65% to 85% being singletons, with the ten largest covering 7% to 9%. The sequencing sample was made of peripheral blood. The receptors derive from a man aged 50 to 59 with active or convalescent COVID-19.

The CDR3, as DNA: TGCAGCGTTGCCAGGACAGGGTACACAGATACGCAGTATTTT. The encoded protein is CSVARTGYTDTQYF. The chain is built from TRBV29-1 and TRBJ2-3, with 8 bases lining up with TRBD1. Germline trimming cut 4 bases from V and 2 bases from J; bases unmatched to any gene: 5. There are 14 residues in the CDR3. From germline, CDR1 is SQVTM and CDR2 ANQGSEA.

In DNA, the CDR3 is TGTGCCAGCAGCTTGGAATACGATTCGACAGGGGATAAACTGTTTTTT. Its protein is CASSLEYDSTGDKLFF. The chain couples TRBV5-8 to TRBJ1-4; TRBD1 aligns across 8 bases. The CDR3 has 16 amino acids. With 0 bases clipped from V and 11 bases from J, the junction kept 12 bases outside the gene matches. Germline CDR1 and CDR2: SGHTS and YDEGEE.

The gene calls are TRBV14 and TRBJ1-6, with TRBD1 as a possible D gene (5 bases). Germline V gives CDR1 SGHDN, CDR2 FVKESK. This CDR3 comprises 15 residues. V was trimmed by 4 bases and J by 8 bases, leaving 15 bases between them. CDR3 in amino acids: CASSPQWGIDSPLHF. CDR3 in DNA: TGTGCCAGCAGCCCCCAGTGGGGCATCGATTCACCCCTCCACTTT.

The chain joins TRBV19 to TRBJ1-4; 8 bases map to TRBD1. Germline CDR1 and CDR2: LNHDA and SQIVND (reference sequence). The length of the CDR3 is 16 residues. The V gene end was trimmed by 3 bases and the J gene end by 3 bases; junction bases not matched to a gene: 6. The CDR3 DNA is TGTGCCAGTAGTATTTCACCGGGACAGGCTAATGAAAAACTGTTTTTT. Its protein product is CASSISPGQANEKLFF.

The J gene is TRBJ2-1, the V gene TRBV5-1; TRBD2 matches 10 bases. The germline CDR1 and CDR2 sequences are SGHRS and YFSETQ. V was clipped by 0 bases and J by 15 bases; unmatched bases: 15. The CDR3 is made up of 16 amino acids. The CDR3 DNA sequence: TGCGCCAGCAGCTTGGGTGCGGGGAGTCCTAGCGGGAGTGTGTTCTTC. Translation gives CASSLGAGSPSGSVFF.

The V gene is TRBV5-4, the J gene TRBJ2-3; 10 nucleotides line up with TRBD2. CDR3 size: 16 residues. Losses at the gene ends were 4 bases for V and 1 base for J; bases not matched to a gene: 6. Looked up from germline, CDR1 is SGHNT and CDR2 is YYREEE (reference sequence). The CDR3 loop is CASSLGGTSGTDTQYF. CDR3 nucleotide sequence: TGTGCCAGCAGCCTGGGCGGGACTAGCGGCACAGATACGCAGTATTTT. Filled out from reference TRBV5-4 and TRBJ2-3, the complete variable domain reads ETGVTQSPTHLIKTRGQQVTLRCSSQSGHNTVSWYQQALGQGPQFIFQYYREEENGRGNFPPRFSGLQFPNYSSELNVNALELDDSALYLCASSLGGTSGTDTQYFGPGTRLTVL.

The chain uses TRBV27 and TRBJ2-1, with 7 bases matching TRBD2. With V trimmed by 8 bases and J by 4 bases, 17 bases remained unmatched. CDR3 length: 17 amino acids. Germline V gene lookup returns CDR1 MNHEY and CDR2 SMNVEV (reference sequence). The CDR3 sequence is CASRSTSSRGGYNEQFF. The CDR3 DNA follows: TGTGCCAGCCGGTCGACTAGCTCTAGGGGTGGATACAATGAGCAGTTCTTC.